The 26 T cell receptor beta chains listed next were all sequenced from one sample in a study of immune cell composition in non-small cell lung cancer. Using immunoSEQ multiplex PCR, the repertoire was profiled, and TCRdb retains in-frame clones only, with some absent. The table includes 15,000 or so clones, 70% to 80% detected once. Normal lung was taken at the farthest possible site, at least 3 cm from tumour. The data were also submitted as part of a second study, on CD4 T cells in lung cancer.

Sequencing was carried out using non-adjacent lung tissue. These receptors came from a human donor with non-small cell lung cancer.

This clone was observed once. CDR3 DNA sequence: TGCGCCAGCAGCTTATCCCCCCGGGACAGGGCCTCTCCCTACAATGAGCAGTTCTTC. The encoded protein is CASSLSPRDRASPYNEQFF. This sequence joins TRBV5-1 and TRBJ2-1; 9 bases map to TRBD1. After removal of 2 bases from V and 2 bases from J, the junction contained 14 bases not matched to a gene. The V gene's germline CDR1 is SGHRS and CDR2 YFSETQ. The CDR3 length is 19 residues.

The chain recombines TRBV7-6 with TRBJ1-2; D is uncertain. The V end was cut by 2 bases, the J end by 2 bases, with 3 bases between. CDR1 is SGHVS, CDR2 FNYEAQ, per germline. The CDR3 consists of 12 residues. The CDR3 DNA follows: TGTGCCAGCAGCTTAACGAACTATGGCTACACCTTC. It is translated as CASSLTNYGYTF. Full variable domain (remainder filled in from reference TRBV7-6 and TRBJ1-2): GAGVSQSPRYKVTKRGQDVALRCDPISGHVSLYWYRQALGQGPEFLTYFNYEAQQDKSGLPNDRFSAERPEGSISTLTIQRTEQRDSAMYRCASSLTNYGYTFGSGTRLTVV.

This clone was seen only a few times. The chain has TRBV5-5 and TRBJ1-1; TRBD1 might be the D (5 bases). From germline, CDR1 is SGHKS and CDR2 YYEKEE (reference sequence). The CDR3 is made up of 13 amino acids. Trimming cost V 0 bases and J 7 bases, with 10 bases left between them. This CDR3 is CASSLGVGVEAFF. The CDR3 DNA reads TGTGCCAGCAGCTTGGGAGTGGGGGTTGAAGCTTTCTTT.

The chain carries TRBV11-3 and TRBJ2-6, with D tentatively TRBD1 (6 bases). Germline V CDR1 and CDR2: SGHNT, YENEEA. The CDR3 is 14 amino acids. V was trimmed by 6 bases and J by 3 bases, leaving 9 bases between them. The CDR3 DNA sequence: TGTGCCAGCAGACGCAGGGGTGGGGCCAACGTCCTGACTTTC. It encodes CASRRRGGANVLTF.

CDR3 nucleotide sequence: TGTGCCTGGAGTGTACTGTTAGGGGGCAGGGATACGCAGTATTTT. Its protein product is CAWSVLLGGRDTQYF. The chain carries TRBV30 and TRBJ2-3, with 7 bases aligning to TRBD1. CDR1 is GTSNPN and CDR2 is SVGIG in the germline V gene (reference sequence). The CDR3 totals 15 residues. J gave up 6 bases and V 0 bases, and 9 bases lay outside the gene matches.

There are a few counts of this clone. The CDR3 DNA reads as TGTGCCAGCAGCTCTCTCCAGAGCAATCAGCCCCAGCATTTT. Its translation is CASSSLQSNQPQHF. V is TRBV5-6 and J is TRBJ1-5; unclear D gene. The germline CDR1 and CDR2 sequences are SGHDT and YYEEEE. The CDR3 covers 14 residues. The V and J ends lost 3 bases and 1 base respectively, with 8 bases between them.

This chain links TRBV5-1 with TRBJ1-3; 7 bases match TRBD1. Germline V gene sequence: CDR1 SGHRS, CDR2 YFSETQ. Trimming took 5 bases from V and 0 from J; bases not matched to a gene: 5. The CDR3 consists of 15 residues. The chain's CDR3 is CASSPDRLSGNTIYF. The CDR3, as DNA: TGCGCCAGCAGTCCGGACAGGCTCTCTGGAAACACCATATATTTT.

The chain employs TRBV27 and TRBJ1-1; D gene uncertain. The ends were cut back, 1 base at V and 6 bases at J, with 9 bases in the middle. The CDR3 spans 13 residues. The germline gives CDR1 MNHEY, CDR2 SMNVEV (reference sequence). CDR3 loop: CASSLLNGPEAFF. CDR3 sequence (DNA): TGTGCCAGCAGTTTATTGAACGGGCCTGAAGCTTTCTTT.

V is TRBV18 and J is TRBJ1-1; 8 bases fit TRBD1. The CDR3 length is 15 residues. CDR1 and CDR2 (germline): KGHSH, LQKENI. V gave up 5 bases and J gave up 0 bases; unmatched junction bases: 5. DNA for the CDR3: TGTGCCAGCTCAAAAGGACAGGGAATGAACACTGAAGCTTTCTTT. Its protein is CASSKGQGMNTEAFF.

The CDR3 sequence: CASSVLGGGTDTQYF. CDR3 in DNA: TGTGCCAGCAGCGTACTGGGGGGGGGCACAGATACGCAGTATTTT. The rearrangement links TRBV9 to TRBJ2-3; TRBD2 matches 7 bases. The CDR3 consists of 15 residues. Germline CDR1 and CDR2: SGDLS and YYNGEE. The ends lost 1 base at V and 1 base at J; junction bases unmatched: 3.

The gene calls are TRBV15 and TRBJ2-7; TRBD2 aligns across 7 bases. From germline, CDR1 is LNHNV and CDR2 YYDKDF (reference sequence). J was trimmed by 5 bases and V by 4 bases; bases with no gene match: 5. This CDR3 spans 13 amino acids. The CDR3: CATSNGLGHEQYF. The CDR3 nucleotides read TGTGCCACCAGCAATGGACTAGGGCACGAGCAGTACTTC.

The chain is built from TRBV11-3 and TRBJ2-7; possible D gene TRBD1, 6 bases. The CDR3 runs to 15 residues. The V and J ends lost 2 bases and 4 bases respectively, with 15 bases between them. Germline V gene data show CDR1 as SGHNT and CDR2 as YENEEA. This CDR3 reads CASSLRGTFQYEQYF. For the CDR3, the DNA is TGTGCCAGCAGCTTAAGGGGGACCTTCCAGTACGAGCAGTACTTC.

In DNA, the CDR3 is TGTGCCAGCAGCTGGACAGGGACCCGCTCCTACGAGCAGTACTTC. The encoded protein is CASSWTGTRSYEQYF. The genes are TRBV7-9 and TRBJ2-7, with 8 bases aligning to TRBD1. The CDR3 is 15 amino acids. The germline gives CDR1 SEHNR, CDR2 FQNEAQ (reference sequence). V shed 4 bases and J 0 bases; nucleotides not matched to a gene: 5.

The CDR3 DNA reads TGCGCCAGCGGGTTCACGGACCCAAGCACAGATACGCAGTATTTT. The encoded protein is CASGFTDPSTDTQYF. The rearrangement links TRBV5-1 to TRBJ2-3; D is uncertain. Germline CDR1 and CDR2: SGHRS and YFSETQ. Trimming took 7 bases from V and 0 from J, leaving 15 bases between them. The CDR3 runs to 15 residues.

V and J are TRBV19 and TRBJ1-5, with D possibly matching TRBD1 (6 bases). This CDR3 contains 15 residues. CDR1 and CDR2 from the germline V gene are LNHDA and SQIVND (reference sequence). Deletions cut 9 bases from V and 2 bases from J, with 17 bases between. CDR3 sequence reads: CASHSGAVGNQPQHF. The CDR3 coding sequence is TGTGCCAGCCACTCAGGGGCAGTAGGCAATCAGCCCCAGCATTTT.

The chain uses TRBV4-3 and TRBJ2-3, with 9 bases matching TRBD2. Germline V CDR1 and CDR2: LGHNA, YSLEER. The CDR3 spans 17 residues. After removal of 0 bases from V and 4 bases from J, the junction contained 8 bases not matched to a gene. CDR3 loop: CASSQDGGGAGADTQYF. DNA of the CDR3: TGCGCCAGCAGCCAAGACGGCGGGGGGGCCGGTGCAGATACGCAGTATTTT.

This rearrangement joins TRBV5-1 to TRBJ2-2; no clear D gene. Trimming left V 1 base short and J 2 bases short, with 6 bases between. This CDR3 is built from 14 residues. Per germline, CDR1 SGHRS and CDR2 YFSETQ. The CDR3, as DNA: TGCGCCAGCAGCTTGTACGGAAACACCGGGGAGCTGTTTTTT. It codes for CASSLYGNTGELFF.

The CDR3 nucleotides read TGTGCCAGCAGCTTAGCTTCGGAGCAGTTCTTC. Protein: CASSLASEQFF. V gene TRBV7-2 combines with J gene TRBJ2-1, with D unclear. V dropped 0 bases and J dropped 10 bases, with 4 bases sitting between them. The germline CDR1 and CDR2 sequences are SGHTA and FQGNSA. The CDR3 covers 11 residues.

The gene calls are TRBV27 and TRBJ2-3; D gene ambiguous. The V gene lost 1 base and the J gene lost 6 bases, with 17 bases spanning the gap. Per germline, CDR1 MNHEY and CDR2 SMNVEV (reference sequence). The length of the CDR3 is 16 residues. The CDR3 is CASSLYSLRSLDTQYF. Here the CDR3 DNA reads TGTGCCAGCAGTTTATATTCTCTGCGGTCTCTCGATACGCAGTATTTT.

The chain is built from TRBV7-6 and TRBJ2-1; D gene uncertain. The CDR3 is 15 residues long. V shed 2 bases and J shed 0 bases, with 8 bases lying between them. Germline V CDR1 and CDR2: SGHVS, FNYEAQ. The CDR3 loop reads CASSLWGSSYNEQFF. The CDR3 nucleotides are TGTGCCAGCAGCTTATGGGGAAGCTCCTACAATGAGCAGTTCTTC.

V gene TRBV29-1 combines with J gene TRBJ1-1; 7 bases agree with TRBD1. Germline values: CDR1 SQVTM, CDR2 ANQGSEA. The trim removed 8 bases at V and 4 bases at J, leaving 19 bases unmatched. CDR3 length equals 16 residues. The CDR3 sequence is CSCLGDPKGARTEAFF. The CDR3 coding sequence is TGCAGCTGCTTGGGGGACCCCAAGGGGGCGCGCACTGAAGCTTTCTTT.

The chain is built from TRBV19 and TRBJ2-1; TRBD2 agrees at 11 bases. CDR1 is LNHDA and CDR2 is SQIVND in the germline V gene (reference sequence). The CDR3 has 15 residues. Unmatched junction bases numbered 2, after V lost 3 bases and J lost 4 bases. CDR3 DNA sequence: TGTGCCAGTAGTATGACTAGCGGGGAGTACAATGAGCAGTTCTTC. It codes for CASSMTSGEYNEQFF.

The chain couples TRBV5-1 to TRBJ2-7; D unclear. V dropped 0 bases and J dropped 4 bases, with 8 bases sitting between them. Germline CDR1 SGHRS, CDR2 YFSETQ. The CDR3 totals 13 residues. Here the CDR3 reads CASSLAEKYEQYF. The CDR3 bases are TGCGCCAGCAGCTTGGCGGAGAAGTACGAGCAGTACTTC.

This rearrangement joins TRBV6-5 to TRBJ1-2, with 8 positions matching TRBD1. After removal of 5 bases from V and 3 bases from J, the junction contained 2 bases not matched to a gene. Germline V gene data show CDR1 as MNHEY and CDR2 as SVGAGI. This CDR3 has 13 amino acids. CDR3 nucleotide sequence: TGTGCCAGCAGTCCGGGACAGGACTATGGCTACACCTTC. Encoded protein: CASSPGQDYGYTF.

The V gene is TRBV5-5, the J gene TRBJ1-5; D is undetermined. Germline loops: CDR1 SGHKS, CDR2 YYEKEE (reference sequence). This CDR3 has 15 residues. V was trimmed by 4 bases and J by 2 bases, leaving 13 bases between them. CDR3 in DNA: TGTGCCAGCAGCGCCAGTCCGGGTCGCAATCAGCCCCAGCATTTT. This translates into CASSASPGRNQPQHF.

This clone turned up a few times. Relative to the germline gene, one junction end is altered; a read error may explain this. The chain is built from TRBV6-1 and TRBJ2-2; tentatively, D is TRBD2 (6 bases). CDR3 size: 12 residues. Germline V lookup: CDR1 MNHNS, CDR2 SASEGT. The CDR3 spells CARWASARGAVF. The CDR3 DNA reads TGTGCCAGGTGGGCTAGCGCCCGGGGAGCTGTTTTT.